These T cell receptor beta chains were read from a single sample in a study of CD8 T cells in ankylosing spondylitis. TCRdb re-called the 5' RACE reads with MiXCR, one entry per CDR3 protein. Counted here are fewer than 200,000 distinct CDR3 sequences, around 8.9% occurring once; the ten biggest clones make up over 13%. The sequenced sample was blood, either unsorted or a sorted T cell fraction (not recorded which). Every receptor here comes from a female donor with ankylosing spondylitis or in good health (not recorded which). The CDR3 runs from the conserved cysteine through the conserved F or W. A D gene is named only where the DNA matches it firmly. Clone size appears in some rows only: once, few, many, or a class for an expanded clone.

J: TRBJ2-1
D: NA
V: TRBV20-1
size: few
CDR3: CSALDSTYNEQFF
DNA: TGCAGTGCCTTGGACAGTACCTACAATGAGCAGTTCTTC

J: TRBJ2-1
D: TRBD1
V: TRBV27
size: few
CDR3: CASITTGTGGNEQFF
DNA: TGTGCCAGCATCACAACCGGGACAGGGGGTAACGAGCAGTTCTTC

J: TRBJ1-5
D: TRBD1
V: TRBV10-3
size: NA
CDR3: CAISDPDRMSNQPQHF
DNA: TGTGCCATCAGTGATCCGGACAGGATGAGCAATCAGCCCCAGCATTTT

J: TRBJ1-2
D: NA
V: TRBV4-3
size: few
CDR3: CASSQDRTPSPGYTF
DNA: TGCGCCAGCAGCCAAGATCGGACACCCAGTCCCGGCTACACCTTC

J: TRBJ1-4
D: NA
V: TRBV12-3/TRBV12-4
size: many
CDR3: CASTLMLGEKLFF
DNA: TGTGCCAGCACTCTAATGCTCGGGGAAAAACTGTTTTTT

J: TRBJ2-3
D: TRBD2
V: TRBV27
size: NA
CDR3: CASSLRTSGTDTQYF
DNA: TGTGCCAGCAGTTTAAGGACTAGCGGCACAGATACGCAGTATTTT

J: TRBJ2-3
D: NA
V: TRBV4-3
size: NA
CDR3: CASSQQLLTDTQYF
DNA: TGCGCCAGCAGCCAACAGCTACTCACAGATACGCAGTATTTT

J: TRBJ2-2
D: NA
V: TRBV4-2
size: NA
CDR3: CASRYPSEHRELFF
DNA: TGTGCCAGCCGCTATCCTTCAGAACACCGGGAGCTGTTTTTT

J: TRBJ2-3
D: NA
V: TRBV6-5
size: NA
CDR3: CASSYLAAREADTQYF
DNA: TGTGCCAGCAGTTACCTAGCAGCCAGAGAGGCAGATACGCAGTATTTT

J: TRBJ1-6
D: TRBD1
V: TRBV6-5
size: NA
CDR3: CASSYLQGALSPLHF
DNA: TGTGCCAGCAGTTATCTACAGGGGGCTCTGTCACCCCTCCACTTT

J: TRBJ1-5
D: NA
V: TRBV25-1
size: few
CDR3: CASSGGGGNQPQHF
DNA: TGTGCCAGCAGTGGCGGGGGGGGGAATCAGCCCCAGCATTTT

J: TRBJ2-3
D: NA
V: TRBV27
size: few
CDR3: CASSEVSTDTQYF
DNA: TGTGCCAGCAGCGAGGTTTCCACAGATACGCAGTATTTT

J: TRBJ2-1
D: NA
V: TRBV4-2
size: many
CDR3: CASSPRGGTREQFF
DNA: TGTGCCAGCAGCCCTAGAGGGGGGACGAGGGAGCAGTTCTTC

J: TRBJ2-5
D: NA
V: TRBV14
size: NA
CDR3: CASSQVAWGRAYF
DNA: TGTGCCAGCAGCCAAGTGGCATGGGGCAGGGCTTACTTC

J: TRBJ1-1
D: NA
V: TRBV10-3
size: NA
CDR3: CAISDRDGRGTEAFF
DNA: TGTGCCATCAGTGACAGGGACGGCCGGGGCACTGAAGCTTTCTTT

J: TRBJ2-5
D: NA
V: TRBV7-9
size: NA
CDR3: CASSIIVEGETQYF
DNA: TGTGCCAGCAGCATCATTGTCGAAGGAGAGACCCAGTACTTC

J: TRBJ2-3
D: TRBD2
V: TRBV12-3/TRBV12-4
size: many
CDR3: CASSPGTSADTQYF
DNA: TGTGCCAGCAGTCCCGGGACTAGCGCAGATACGCAGTATTTT

J: TRBJ1-2
D: NA
V: TRBV12-3/TRBV12-4
size: few
CDR3: CASSLGVGNIGYTF
DNA: TGTGCCAGCAGTTTAGGCGTGGGGAACATCGGCTACACCTTC

J: TRBJ2-3
D: NA
V: TRBV20-1
size: many
CDR3: CSARGGMGDTQYF
DNA: TGCAGTGCTAGGGGCGGAATGGGAGATACGCAGTATTTT

J: TRBJ1-1
D: TRBD1
V: TRBV12-5
size: few
CDR3: CASGLPGPRTGGDHTEAFF
DNA: TGTGCTAGTGGTCTCCCCGGCCCGAGGACAGGGGGTGATCACACTGAAGCTTTCTTT

J: TRBJ2-2
D: TRBD1
V: TRBV27
size: few
CDR3: CASKQGAGELFF
DNA: TGTGCCAGCAAACAGGGGGCCGGGGAGCTGTTTTTT

J: TRBJ2-1
D: TRBD2
V: TRBV28
size: NA
CDR3: CASSLWAGEQFF
DNA: TGTGCCAGCAGTTTGTGGGCGGGAGAACAGTTCTTC

J: TRBJ2-5
D: NA
V: TRBV7-9
size: few
CDR3: CASSSKETQYF
DNA: TGTGCCAGCAGCTCCAAAGAGACCCAGTACTTC

J: TRBJ2-7
D: NA
V: TRBV11-3
size: NA
CDR3: CASSLRGVDGEQYF
DNA: TGTGCCAGCAGCTTGAGAGGTGTCGATGGCGAGCAGTACTTC

J: TRBJ1-2
D: TRBD1
V: TRBV29-1
size: NA
CDR3: CSVTTGDYGYTF
DNA: TGCAGCGTTACGACAGGGGACTATGGCTACACCTTC

J: TRBJ2-1
D: NA
V: TRBV4-2
size: NA
CDR3: CASSLEVHNEQFF
DNA: TGTGCCAGCAGCTTAGAGGTGCATAATGAGCAGTTCTTC

J: TRBJ2-7
D: NA
V: TRBV29-1
size: many
CDR3: CSVVVGASYEQYF
DNA: TGCAGCGTTGTAGTCGGCGCTTCCTACGAGCAGTACTTC

J: TRBJ2-7
D: TRBD2
V: TRBV30
size: NA
CDR3: CAWSVAGNEQYF
DNA: TGTGCCTGGAGTGTAGCGGGGAACGAGCAGTACTTC

J: TRBJ2-5
D: NA
V: TRBV20-1
size: many
CDR3: CSARVRGAPQETQYF
DNA: TGCAGTGCTAGGGTACGGGGGGCGCCCCAAGAGACCCAGTACTTC

J: TRBJ2-2
D: TRBD1
V: TRBV9
size: few
CDR3: CASSVGQGFGAGELFF
DNA: TGTGCCAGCAGCGTAGGACAGGGGTTTGGCGCCGGGGAGCTGTTTTTT

J: TRBJ2-1
D: NA
V: TRBV6-5
size: few
CDR3: CASSYSPPAYNEQFF
DNA: TGTGCCAGCAGTTACTCGCCTCCTGCCTACAATGAGCAGTTCTTC

J: TRBJ2-1
D: NA
V: TRBV11-2
size: NA
CDR3: CASSLGGEDEQFF
DNA: TGTGCCAGCAGCTTAGGGGGAGAGGATGAGCAGTTCTTC

J: TRBJ2-7
D: NA
V: TRBV4-3
size: NA
CDR3: CASSQGLDSSYEQYF
DNA: TGCGCCAGCAGCCAAGGATTGGACTCCTCCTACGAGCAGTACTTC

J: TRBJ2-3
D: TRBD2
V: TRBV4-3
size: NA
CDR3: CASSQDGSSGLTDTQYF
DNA: TGCGCCAGCAGCCAAGATGGGTCTAGCGGGCTCACAGATACGCAGTATTTT

J: TRBJ2-1
D: NA
V: TRBV12-3/TRBV12-4
size: few
CDR3: CASSLGMEQFF
DNA: TGTGCCAGCAGTTTGGGGATGGAGCAGTTCTTC

J: TRBJ2-1
D: TRBD2
V: TRBV25-1
size: once
CDR3: CASSEGGGLDEQFF
DNA: TGTGCCAGCAGTGAGGGGGGAGGGCTAGATGAGCAGTTCTTC

J: TRBJ2-2
D: NA
V: TRBV15
size: few
CDR3: CATSSVKGPGELFF
DNA: TGTGCCACCAGCTCGGTAAAGGGACCCGGGGAGCTGTTTTTT

J: TRBJ2-3
D: NA
V: TRBV10-3
size: many
CDR3: CAISDFTGQGKWNTQYF
DNA: TGTGCCATCAGTGATTTTACGGGTCAGGGGAAGTGGAATACGCAGTATTTT

J: TRBJ2-5
D: TRBD2
V: TRBV2
size: few
CDR3: CASNGRAAPLMETQYF
DNA: TGTGCCAGCAACGGGAGGGCCGCCCCGTTAATGGAGACCCAGTACTTC

J: TRBJ2-7
D: TRBD2
V: TRBV27
size: few
CDR3: CASRPPGLVVREQYF
DNA: TGTGCCAGCCGCCCTCCGGGACTAGTCGTTCGGGAGCAGTACTTC

J: TRBJ2-7
D: NA
V: TRBV6-2/TRBV6-3
size: NA
CDR3: CASSTGAASYEQYF
DNA: TGTGCCAGCAGTACCGGGGCCGCCTCCTACGAGCAGTACTTC

J: TRBJ2-2
D: NA
V: TRBV7-9
size: many
CDR3: CASSFWTLNTGELFF
DNA: TGTGCCAGCAGCTTCTGGACCCTAAACACCGGGGAGCTGTTTTTT

J: TRBJ2-7
D: NA
V: TRBV6-6
size: few
CDR3: CASRSGDGSSYEQYF
DNA: TGTGCCAGCCGCTCAGGGGATGGGAGCTCCTACGAGCAGTACTTC

J: TRBJ2-1
D: NA
V: TRBV13
size: few
CDR3: CASSSRQGGFF
DNA: TGTGCCAGCAGTTCTAGACAGGGAGGGTTCTTC

J: TRBJ2-7
D: TRBD2
V: TRBV12-3/TRBV12-4
size: few
CDR3: CASSPGEGPLYEQYF
DNA: TGTGCCAGCAGTCCCGGGGAGGGCCCACTCTACGAGCAGTACTTC

J: TRBJ2-1
D: NA
V: TRBV28
size: few
CDR3: CASDTFNRESSYNEQFF
DNA: TGTGCCAGCGATACTTTCAACAGGGAAAGCTCCTACAATGAGCAGTTCTTC

J: TRBJ2-7
D: NA
V: TRBV9
size: NA
CDR3: CASSQSRGSYEQYF
DNA: TGTGCCAGCAGCCAATCGCGGGGATCCTACGAGCAGTACTTC

J: TRBJ2-7
D: TRBD2
V: TRBV4-3
size: NA
CDR3: CASSLGTSGRSSYEQYF
DNA: TGCGCCAGCAGCCTCGGGACTAGCGGGAGGAGCTCCTACGAGCAGTACTTC

J: TRBJ1-1
D: NA
V: TRBV20-1
size: many
CDR3: CSASSTGSVAEAFF
DNA: TGCAGTGCTAGTTCTACAGGGTCGGTCGCTGAAGCTTTCTTT

J: TRBJ2-5
D: NA
V: TRBV9
size: NA
CDR3: CASSVHMGEETQYF
DNA: TGTGCCAGCAGCGTCCATATGGGTGAAGAGACCCAGTACTTC

J: TRBJ2-7
D: NA
V: TRBV7-8
size: few
CDR3: CASSLDPSQTPSYEQYF
DNA: TGTGCCAGCAGCTTAGACCCTAGCCAGACCCCCTCCTACGAGCAGTACTTC

J: TRBJ2-1
D: TRBD2
V: TRBV30
size: NA
CDR3: CAWGGGRYNEQFF
DNA: TGTGCCTGGGGGGGGGGGAGGTACAATGAGCAGTTCTTC

J: TRBJ2-7
D: TRBD2
V: TRBV20-1
size: few
CDR3: CSARLAASYEQYF
DNA: TGCAGTGCCAGACTAGCGGCTTCCTACGAGCAGTACTTC

J: TRBJ2-1
D: NA
V: TRBV4-3
size: many
CDR3: CASSQRDPYNEQFF
DNA: TGCGCCAGCAGCCAACGGGACCCCTACAATGAGCAGTTCTTC

J: TRBJ2-7
D: TRBD1
V: TRBV23-1
size: NA
CDR3: CASSQGDRGGYEQYF
DNA: TGCGCCAGCAGTCAAGGGGACAGGGGGGGCTACGAGCAGTACTTC

J: TRBJ2-1
D: NA
V: TRBV7-9
size: NA
CDR3: CASSFPGSSYNEQFF
DNA: TGTGCCAGCAGCTTTCCGGGGAGCTCCTACAATGAGCAGTTCTTC